The 6 T cell receptor beta chains below all came from one sample that was sequenced in a study of low-dose radiotherapy and immunotherapy resistance in tumors. Time point here: after trial treatment. Treatment of the sample: LDRT plus nivolumab, ipilimumab, low-dose cyclophosphamide and aspirin (RACIN trial). TRAV and TRBV primers primed cDNA for both TCRalpha and TCRbeta. Amplification of TCRs used a constant-region primer and V-primer adapter for around 20 PCR cycles. TCRdb called the reads again in MiXCR, with one record for every CDR3 protein. In the table there are 85,000 to 95,000 distinct CDR3 sequences, around 20% of which are singletons. The sequencing used PBMCs, collected after low-dose radiotherapy plus immunotherapy. Receptors were obtained from a female donor with ovarian cancer.

The chain carries TRBV6-6 and TRBJ2-1; 8 bases align to TRBD2. The CDR3 contains 15 residues. V shed 4 bases, J shed 5 bases, and the junction held 7 bases outside the gene matches. Germline V gives CDR1 MNHNY, CDR2 SVGAGI (reference sequence). The CDR3 bases are TGTGCCAGCAGTTCACACCGGGGGGGCAACAATGAGCAGTTCTTC. It encodes CASSSHRGGNNEQFF.

J is TRBJ2-3 and V is TRBV7-8; 8 nucleotides agree with TRBD2. With V trimmed by 5 bases and J by 2 bases, 12 bases remained unmatched. The CDR3 sequence is 17 residues long. CDR1 is SGHVS, CDR2 FQNEAQ, per germline. The CDR3 reads CASSRELAGGFTDTQYF. The CDR3 DNA reads TGTGCCAGCAGCAGAGAGCTGGCGGGGGGCTTCACAGATACGCAGTATTTT. The full variable domain, in which reference TRBV7-8 and TRBJ2-3 provide the parts outside the CDR3, is GAGVSQSPRYKVAKRGQDVALRCDPISGHVSLFWYQQALGQGPEFLTYFQNEAQLDKSGLPSDRFFAERPEGSVSTLKIQRTQQEDSAVYLCASSRELAGGFTDTQYFGPGTRLTVL.

The chain combines TRBV4-3 with TRBJ2-2; D remains ambiguous. Trimming left V 1 base short and J 1 base short, with 7 bases between. The CDR3 consists of 15 residues. The germline CDR1 and CDR2 sequences are LGHNA and YSLEER. The CDR3 region is CASSQVLLNTGELFF. The CDR3, as DNA: TGCGCCAGCAGCCAAGTCCTCTTGAACACCGGGGAGCTGTTTTTT.

This clonotype has more than one count but fewer than ten. The chain couples TRBV20-1 to TRBJ2-5; 7 bases align to TRBD2. Germline-derived CDR1 and CDR2 are DFQATT and SNEGSKA (reference sequence). With V trimmed by 0 bases and J by 4 bases, 5 bases remained unmatched. The CDR3 consists of 14 residues. The CDR3 protein is CSARDLAELETQYF. CDR3 sequence (DNA): TGCAGTGCTAGAGACCTAGCGGAGCTAGAGACCCAGTACTTC.

At least ten counts were recorded for this clonotype. The chain is built from TRBV28 and TRBJ1-2; no clear D. Trimming shortened V by 3 bases and J by 2 bases, and 10 bases separated the two germline ends. CDR3 length: 14 residues. In germline, CDR1 is MDHEN, CDR2 SYDVKM. CDR3 DNA: TGTGCCAGCAGTTTCGGAGTGGGGAACTATGGCTACACCTTC. Translation: CASSFGVGNYGYTF.

This clonotype was seen ten or more times. V usage is TRBV10-3 and J usage is TRBJ2-6; D unclear. The germline V and J ends were trimmed by 8 bases and 0 bases, with 2 bases remaining between them. CDR3 size: 12 residues. CDR1 is ENHRY, CDR2 SYGVKD, per germline. CDR3 bases: TGTGCCATCGCCTCTGGGGCCAACGTCCTGACTTTC. It translates to CAIASGANVLTF.